Only one count was recorded for the clone carrying this T cell receptor (beta chain). This sample was taken from a study of OX40 agonist ivuxolimab in advanced cancers. Generated by immunoSEQ multiplex PCR, the TCRdb table keeps only in-frame clones and is missing some. The data show approximately 59,000 clones, roughly four fifths seen once. V gave up 4 bases and J gave up 0 bases; unmatched junction bases: 6. The CDR3 consists of 19 residues. The germline gives CDR1 SGHDN, CDR2 FVKESK. V usage is TRBV14 and J usage is TRBJ2-4; 16 bases match TRBD2. This clonotype was obtained from an adult with an advanced solid tumor such as melanoma, head and neck, liver or kidney cancer. This material consisted of CD4+ or CD8+ T cells sorted from blood, taken in a trial of the OX40 agonist ivuxolimab. The CDR3 DNA reads as TGTGCCAGCAGCCTGGGACTAGCGGGGGGGATGGCAGCCAAAAACATTCAGTACTTC. Its translation: CASSLGLAGGMAAKNIQYF. Based on the CDR3 plus reference TRBV14 and TRBJ2-4, the full variable domain is EAGVTQFPSHSVIEKGQTVTLRCDPISGHDNLYWYRRVMGKEIKFLLHFVKESKQDESGMPNNRFLAERTGGTYSTLKVQPAELEDSGVYFCASSLGLAGGMAAKNIQYFGAGTRLSVL.